The present T cell receptor (beta chain) was sequenced within a study of identical twins. A universal primer site was incorporated via template switching, and the cDNA contained unique molecular identifiers. From the 5' RACE reads, TCRdb called clonotypes with MiXCR, one entry per CDR3 protein. This table holds some 590,000 distinct CDR3 sequences, 7.5% to 10% found once. Study-wide findings and caveats: Models came in too low on out-of-frame TCR alpha sharing in monozygotic twins. Out-of-frame alpha sequences common to twins exhibited a surplus of low generation probability.

This clonotype showed up just once. Antigen unknown. Germline lookup yields CDR1 MNHEY and CDR2 SVGAGI. V shed 6 bases, J shed 4 bases, and the junction held 10 bases outside the gene matches. The CDR3 contains 15 residues. The sample was also linked to a second study, of yellow fever vaccine responses in identical twins.

The TCR comes from a woman under 30 in good health. The sample taken for sequencing was PBMCs. The chain links TRBV6-5 to TRBJ2-3, with 7 bases that match TRBD2. The chain's CDR3 is CASSPSQRGPDTQYF. The CDR3 nucleotides read TGTGCCAGCAGCCCAAGTCAGCGGGGCCCAGATACGCAGTATTTT.